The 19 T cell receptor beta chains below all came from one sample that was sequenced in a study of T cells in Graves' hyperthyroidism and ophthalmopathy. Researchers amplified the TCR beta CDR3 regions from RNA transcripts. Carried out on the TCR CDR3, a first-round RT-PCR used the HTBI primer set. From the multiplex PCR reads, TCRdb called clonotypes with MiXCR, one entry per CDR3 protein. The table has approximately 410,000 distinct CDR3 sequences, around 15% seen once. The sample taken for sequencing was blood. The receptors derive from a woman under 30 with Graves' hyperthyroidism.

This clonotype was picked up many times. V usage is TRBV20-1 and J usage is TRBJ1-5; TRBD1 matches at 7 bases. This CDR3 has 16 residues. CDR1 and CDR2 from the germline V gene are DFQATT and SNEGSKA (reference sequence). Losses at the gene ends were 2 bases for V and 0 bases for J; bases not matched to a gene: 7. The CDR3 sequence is CSARKPGQHSNQPQHF. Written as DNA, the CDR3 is TGCAGTGCTAGAAAACCGGGACAGCATAGCAATCAGCCCCAGCATTTT.

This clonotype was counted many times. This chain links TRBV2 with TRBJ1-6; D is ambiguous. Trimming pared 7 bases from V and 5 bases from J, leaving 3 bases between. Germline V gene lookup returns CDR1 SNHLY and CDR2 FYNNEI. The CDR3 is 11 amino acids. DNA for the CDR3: TGTGCCAGCATGAATAATTCACCCCTCCACTTT. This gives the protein CASMNNSPLHF.

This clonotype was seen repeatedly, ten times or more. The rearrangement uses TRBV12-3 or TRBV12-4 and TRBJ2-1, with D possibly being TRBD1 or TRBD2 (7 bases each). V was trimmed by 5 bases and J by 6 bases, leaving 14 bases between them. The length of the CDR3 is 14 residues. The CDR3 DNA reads TGTGCCAGCAGTAAGACAGGGAGGGTCAATGAGCAGTTCTTC. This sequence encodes CASSKTGRVNEQFF.

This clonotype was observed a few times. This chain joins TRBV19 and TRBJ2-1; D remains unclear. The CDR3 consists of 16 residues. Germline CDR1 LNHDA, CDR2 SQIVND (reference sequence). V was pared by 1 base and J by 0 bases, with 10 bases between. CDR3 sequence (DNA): TGTGCCAGTAGTATAGTCTCCCTGAGCTCCTACAATGAGCAGTTCTTC. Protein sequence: CASSIVSLSSYNEQFF.

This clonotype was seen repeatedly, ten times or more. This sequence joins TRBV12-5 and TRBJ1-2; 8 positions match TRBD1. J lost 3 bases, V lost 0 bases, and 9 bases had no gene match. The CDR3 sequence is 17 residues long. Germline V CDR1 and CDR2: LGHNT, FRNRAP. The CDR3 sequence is CASGLVRSKDRDYGYTF. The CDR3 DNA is TGTGCTAGTGGTTTGGTACGTTCAAAGGACAGGGACTATGGCTACACCTTC.

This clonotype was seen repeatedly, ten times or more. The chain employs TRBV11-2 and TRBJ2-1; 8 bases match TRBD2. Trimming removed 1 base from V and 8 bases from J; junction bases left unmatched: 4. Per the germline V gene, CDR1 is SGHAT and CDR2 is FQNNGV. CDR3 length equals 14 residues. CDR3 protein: CASSLGTSIDEQFF. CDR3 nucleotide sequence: TGTGCCAGCAGCTTAGGGACTAGCATCGATGAGCAGTTCTTC.

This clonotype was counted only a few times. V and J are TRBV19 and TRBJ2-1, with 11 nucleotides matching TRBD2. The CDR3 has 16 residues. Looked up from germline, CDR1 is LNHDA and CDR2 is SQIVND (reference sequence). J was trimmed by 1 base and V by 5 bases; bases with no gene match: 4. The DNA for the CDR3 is TGTGCCAGTAGTGGGACTAGCGGTAAGTCCTACAATGAGCAGTTCTTC. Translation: CASSGTSGKSYNEQFF.

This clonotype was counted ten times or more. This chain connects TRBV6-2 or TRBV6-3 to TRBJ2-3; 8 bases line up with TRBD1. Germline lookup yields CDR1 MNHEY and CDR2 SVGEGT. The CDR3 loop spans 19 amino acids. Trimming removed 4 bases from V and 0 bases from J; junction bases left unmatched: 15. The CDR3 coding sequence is TGTGCCAGCAGTTCCTCGGAGATCGGGACAGGAATTAGCACAGATACGCAGTATTTT. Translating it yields CASSSSEIGTGISTDTQYF.

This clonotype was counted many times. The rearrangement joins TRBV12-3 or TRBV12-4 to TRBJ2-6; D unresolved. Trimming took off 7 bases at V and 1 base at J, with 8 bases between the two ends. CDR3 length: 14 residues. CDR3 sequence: CASTTISGANVLTF. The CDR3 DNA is TGTGCCAGCACCACAATTTCTGGGGCCAACGTCCTGACTTTC.

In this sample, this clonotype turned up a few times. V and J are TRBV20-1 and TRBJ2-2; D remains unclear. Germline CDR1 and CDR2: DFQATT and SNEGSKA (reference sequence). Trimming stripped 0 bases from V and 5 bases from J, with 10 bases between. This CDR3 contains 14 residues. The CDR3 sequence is CSAREGLGTGELFF. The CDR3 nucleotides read TGCAGTGCTAGAGAGGGTCTGGGGACCGGGGAGCTGTTTTTT.

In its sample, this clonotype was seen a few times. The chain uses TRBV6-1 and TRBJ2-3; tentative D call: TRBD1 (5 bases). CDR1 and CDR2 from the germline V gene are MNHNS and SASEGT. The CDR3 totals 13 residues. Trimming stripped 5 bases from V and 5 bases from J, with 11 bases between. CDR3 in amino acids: CASSLPTGDTQYF. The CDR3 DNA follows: TGTGCCAGCAGTTTGCCTACAGGAGATACGCAGTATTTT.

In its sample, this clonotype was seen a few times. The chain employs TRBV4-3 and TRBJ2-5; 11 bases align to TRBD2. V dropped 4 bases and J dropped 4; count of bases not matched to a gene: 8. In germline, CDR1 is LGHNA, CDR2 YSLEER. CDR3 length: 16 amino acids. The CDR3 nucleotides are TGCGCCAGCAGCCCATCCGAAGGGACTAGCGGAGAGACCCAGTACTTC. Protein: CASSPSEGTSGETQYF.

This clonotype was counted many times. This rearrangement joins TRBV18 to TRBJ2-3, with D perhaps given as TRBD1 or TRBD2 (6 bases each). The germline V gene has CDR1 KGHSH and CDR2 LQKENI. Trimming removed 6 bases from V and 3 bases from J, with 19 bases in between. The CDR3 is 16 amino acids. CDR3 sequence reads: CASSQLSGGGTDTQYF. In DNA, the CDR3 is TGTGCCAGCTCCCAACTAAGCGGAGGGGGGACAGATACGCAGTATTTT. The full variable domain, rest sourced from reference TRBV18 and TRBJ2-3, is NAGVMQNPRHLVRRRGQEARLRCSPMKGHSHVYWYRQLPEEGLKFMVYLQKENIIDESGMPKERFSAEFPKEGPSILRIQQVVRGDSAAYFCASSQLSGGGTDTQYFGPGTRLTVL.

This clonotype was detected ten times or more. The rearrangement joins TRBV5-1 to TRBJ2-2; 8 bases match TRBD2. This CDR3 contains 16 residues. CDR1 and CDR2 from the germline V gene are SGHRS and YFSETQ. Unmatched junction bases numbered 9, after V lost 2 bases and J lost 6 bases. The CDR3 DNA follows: TGCGCCAGCAGCTTAGGGACTAGGCGAAGCGCCGGGGAGCTGTTTTTT. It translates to CASSLGTRRSAGELFF.

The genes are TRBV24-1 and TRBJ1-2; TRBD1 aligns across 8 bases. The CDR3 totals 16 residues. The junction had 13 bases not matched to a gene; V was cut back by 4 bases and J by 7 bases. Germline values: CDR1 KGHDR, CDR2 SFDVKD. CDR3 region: CATSESGTGKGGGYTF. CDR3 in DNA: TGTGCCACCAGTGAGTCCGGGACAGGCAAAGGGGGTGGCTACACCTTC.

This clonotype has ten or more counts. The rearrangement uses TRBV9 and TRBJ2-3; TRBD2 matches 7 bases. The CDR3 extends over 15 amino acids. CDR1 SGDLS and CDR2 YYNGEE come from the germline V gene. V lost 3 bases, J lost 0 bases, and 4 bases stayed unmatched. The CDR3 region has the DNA TGTGCCAGCAGCGCTAGCGGAACTAGCACAGATACGCAGTATTTT. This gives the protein CASSASGTSTDTQYF.

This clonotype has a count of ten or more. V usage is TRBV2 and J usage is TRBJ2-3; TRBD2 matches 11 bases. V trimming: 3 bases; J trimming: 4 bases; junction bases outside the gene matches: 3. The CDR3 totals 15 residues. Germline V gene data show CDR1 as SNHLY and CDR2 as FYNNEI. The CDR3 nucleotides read TGTGCCAGCAGTGATCAGGGACTAGCGGCAGATACGCAGTATTTT. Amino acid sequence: CASSDQGLAADTQYF.

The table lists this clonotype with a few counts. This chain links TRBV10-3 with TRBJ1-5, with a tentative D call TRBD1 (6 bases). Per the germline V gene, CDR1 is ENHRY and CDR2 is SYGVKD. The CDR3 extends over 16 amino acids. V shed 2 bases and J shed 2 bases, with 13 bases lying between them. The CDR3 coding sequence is TGTGCCATCAGTGAGGCTCGGGCAGGGGGCAATCAGCCCCAGCATTTT. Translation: CAISEARAGGNQPQHF.

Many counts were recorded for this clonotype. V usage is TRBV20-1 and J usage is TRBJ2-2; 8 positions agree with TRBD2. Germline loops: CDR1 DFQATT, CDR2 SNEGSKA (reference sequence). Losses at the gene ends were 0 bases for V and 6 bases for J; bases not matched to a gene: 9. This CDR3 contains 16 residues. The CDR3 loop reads CSARDGEAGDSGELFF. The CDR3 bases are TGCAGTGCTAGAGACGGGGAAGCGGGAGACTCCGGGGAGCTGTTTTTT.